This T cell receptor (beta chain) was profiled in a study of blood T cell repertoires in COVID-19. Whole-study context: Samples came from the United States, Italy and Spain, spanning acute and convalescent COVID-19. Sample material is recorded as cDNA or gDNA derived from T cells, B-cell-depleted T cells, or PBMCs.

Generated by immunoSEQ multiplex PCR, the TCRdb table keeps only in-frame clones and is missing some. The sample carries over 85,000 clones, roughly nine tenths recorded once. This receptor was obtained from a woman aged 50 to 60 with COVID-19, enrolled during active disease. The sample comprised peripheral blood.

The CDR3 is CAWSVLASEQFF. The CDR3 DNA reads as TGTGCCTGGAGTGTACTAGCCAGCGAGCAGTTCTTC. This chain connects TRBV30 to TRBJ2-1; tentatively, D is TRBD2 (6 bases). Trimming pared 0 bases from V and 10 bases from J, leaving 10 bases between. The germline gives CDR1 GTSNPN, CDR2 SVGIG (reference sequence). This CDR3 contains 12 residues.